This section outlines one TCR beta chain sequence together with its context. The germline CDR1 and CDR2 sequences are SGHTA and FQGNSA. V dropped 4 bases and J dropped 1 base, with 13 bases sitting between them. This CDR3 is built from 15 residues. Four subsets defined by CD45RA and CD27 were sorted after CD3, CD4, CD8 and live/dead staining. Sorting gates: effector memory CD45RA-CD27-, EMRA CD45RA+CD27-. This record belongs to a study of naive and memory T cell subsets. An equimolar mix of two oligonucleotides served as the beta constant-region primer for TRBC1 and TRBC2. Nested alpha and beta constant-region primers with the SP2 primer drove four PCR rounds on ligated cDNA. TCRdb redid the calling of the UMI-ligation and nested PCR reads with MiXCR, one entry per CDR3 protein. Of tens of thousands of distinct CDR3 sequences in the sample, 18% were seen once.

The chain joins TRBV7-2 to TRBJ1-1, with D tentatively TRBD1 (5 bases). The sequence was collected from a human donor in good health. The sequenced sample was effector memory CD4+ T cells from blood. Subset reported: effector memory, CD45RA- CD27-. The CDR3 region is CASSSVGGTNTEAFF. The CDR3 coding sequence is TGTGCCAGCAGCTCCGTTGGGGGGACGAACACTGAAGCTTTCTTT.